The source of this TCR beta chain is a study of blood T cell repertoires in COVID-19. Trimming at V came to 7 bases and at J to 4 bases, leaving 3 bases not matched to a gene. Germline loops: CDR1 ENHRY, CDR2 SYGVKD. The CDR3 covers 13 residues. In the authors' methods: Amplification of reference gene primers was used by the study to estimate nucleated cell counts. TCRdb's table, derived via immunoSEQ multiplex PCR, lists solely in-frame clones and lacks some. V and J calls and clone size are as listed in that table; D and trimming were resolved from the DNA. The table includes more than 100,000 clones, around 80% detected once.

The rearrangement joins TRBV10-3 to TRBJ1-4; TRBD1 agrees at 7 bases. The sequence was collected from a man in his sixties with active or convalescent COVID-19. Sequenced: peripheral blood. CDR3 region: CAINDRDNEKLFF. In DNA, the CDR3 is TGTGCCATCAATGACAGGGATAATGAAAAACTGTTTTTT.